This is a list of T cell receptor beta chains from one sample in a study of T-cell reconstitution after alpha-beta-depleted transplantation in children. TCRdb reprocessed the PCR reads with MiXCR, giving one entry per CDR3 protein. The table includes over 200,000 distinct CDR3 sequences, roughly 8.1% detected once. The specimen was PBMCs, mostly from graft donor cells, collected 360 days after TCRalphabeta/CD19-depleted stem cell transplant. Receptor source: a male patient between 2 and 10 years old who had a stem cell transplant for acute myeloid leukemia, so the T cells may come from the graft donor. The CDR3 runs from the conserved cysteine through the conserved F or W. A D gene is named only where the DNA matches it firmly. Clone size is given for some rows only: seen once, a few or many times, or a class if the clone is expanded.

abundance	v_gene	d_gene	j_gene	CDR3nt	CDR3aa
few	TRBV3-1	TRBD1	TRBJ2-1	TGTGCCAGCAGCCAAGCTTTAGGACAGGGGTCCTACAATGAGCAGTTCTTC	CASSQALGQGSYNEQFF
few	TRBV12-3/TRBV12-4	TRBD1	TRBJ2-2	TGTGCCAGCAGTATAGACAGGGCCTGGCCCGGGGAGCTGTTTTTT	CASSIDRAWPGELFF
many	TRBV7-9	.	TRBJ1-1	TGTGCCAGCAGCTTGCGCACTGAAGCTTTCTTT	CASSLRTEAFF
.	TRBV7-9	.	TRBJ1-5	TGTGCCCGAAGAGCGGGGGTAGCGAGCAATCAGCCCCAGCATTTT	CARRAGVASNQPQHF
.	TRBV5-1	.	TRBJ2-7	TGCGCCAGCAGCTTTACGTACGACTACGAGCAGTACTTC	CASSFTYDYEQYF
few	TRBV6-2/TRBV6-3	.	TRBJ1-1	TGTGCCAGCAGTTACGGCGACGCCCGTACTGAAGCTTTCTTT	CASSYGDARTEAFF
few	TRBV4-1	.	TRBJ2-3	TGCGCCAGCAGCCAAGAACGGACGGCCCTTTCCTGGACGCAGTATTTT	CASSQERTALSWTQYF
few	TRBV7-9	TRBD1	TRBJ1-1	TGTGCCAGCAGCTTGTTCCAGGGGGAAAACACTGAAGCTTTCTTT	CASSLFQGENTEAFF
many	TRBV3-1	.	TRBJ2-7	TGTGCCAGCAGCCAGGAGGGCAATAGGGTGCAGTACTTC	CASSQEGNRVQYF
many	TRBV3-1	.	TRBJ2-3	TGTGCCAGCAGCCAAGATCGGGTTCGCAGTGATACGCAGTATTTT	CASSQDRVRSDTQYF
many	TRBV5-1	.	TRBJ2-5	TGCGCCAGCAGCTTCGAACAAGAGACCCAGTACTTC	CASSFEQETQYF
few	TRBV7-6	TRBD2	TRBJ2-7	TGTGCCAGCAGCTGGCTAGCGGGATCCGAGCAGTACTTC	CASSWLAGSEQYF
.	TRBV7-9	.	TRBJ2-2	TGTGCCAGCAGCCCACGATCCACAGGGACCGGGGAGCTGTTTTTT	CASSPRSTGTGELFF
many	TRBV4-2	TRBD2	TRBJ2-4	TGTGCCAGCAGCCGACCGGGGGGGGTGGACAAAAACATTCAGTACTTC	CASSRPGGVDKNIQYF
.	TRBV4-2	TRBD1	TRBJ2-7	TGTGCCAGCCAGAGGACAGGTCAGACCTACGAGCAGTACTTC	CASQRTGQTYEQYF
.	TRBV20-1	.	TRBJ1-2	TGCAGTGCCGTATCCCGGGACGGGTTCTCATATGGCTACACCTTC	CSAVSRDGFSYGYTF
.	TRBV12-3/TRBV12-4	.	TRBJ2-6	TGTGCCAGCAGCCCGGGACACTTCTCTGGGGCCAACGTCCTGACTTTC	CASSPGHFSGANVLTF
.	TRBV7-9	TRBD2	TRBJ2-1	TGTGCCAGCAGCTTAGTCCTTAGCGGGGGCTCCTACAATGAGCAGTTCTTC	CASSLVLSGGSYNEQFF
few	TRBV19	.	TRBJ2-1	TGTGCCAGTAGTATAAACCATGAGCAGTTCTTC	CASSINHEQFF
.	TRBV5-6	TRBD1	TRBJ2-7	TGTGCCAGCAGCTCGCACCTCTCCACAGGGGTCTCCTACGAGCAGTACTTC	CASSSHLSTGVSYEQYF
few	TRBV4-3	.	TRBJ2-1	TGCGCCAGCAGCCAAGTTGGCCGTTCCGGCAATGAGCAGTTCTTC	CASSQVGRSGNEQFF
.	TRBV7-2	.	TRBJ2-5	TGTGCCAGCAGCTTGGGGGGCAGGGCCCACCAAGAGACCCAGTACTTC	CASSLGGRAHQETQYF
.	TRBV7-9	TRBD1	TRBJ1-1	TGTGCCAGCAGCGAAACGTCCGGGACAGTGGGGAGTTCAGATTTCTTT	CASSETSGTVGSSDFF
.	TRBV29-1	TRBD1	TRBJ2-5	TGCAGCGTCGAGAACAGGGGGCTCCAAGAGACCCAGTACTTC	CSVENRGLQETQYF
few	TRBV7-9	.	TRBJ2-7	TGTGCCAGCAGCCAGTGGGCGGGAATCGACGAGCAGTACTTC	CASSQWAGIDEQYF
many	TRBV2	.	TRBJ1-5	TGTGCCAGCACGAGAGCGGGACTAGCGAAGGAGCCCCAGCATTTT	CASTRAGLAKEPQHF
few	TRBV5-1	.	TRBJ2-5	TGCGCCAGCAGCATTGGATCCCAGGGGGGCCCAGAGACCCAGTACTTC	CASSIGSQGGPETQYF
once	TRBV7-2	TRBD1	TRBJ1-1	TGTGCCAGCAGCCCTCGCCGGGACAGGGGTACTGAAGCTTTCTTT	CASSPRRDRGTEAFF
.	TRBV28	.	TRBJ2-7	TGTGCCAGCAGTTTAGTTACGGCTGCCTACGAGCAGTACTTC	CASSLVTAAYEQYF
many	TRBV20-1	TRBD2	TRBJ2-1	TGCAGTGCTGGCTTCGGGGGGTTC	CSAGFGGF
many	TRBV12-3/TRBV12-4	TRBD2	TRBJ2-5	TGTGCCAGCAGTTTAGGCGGGGGGACCCAGTACTTC	CASSLGGGTQYF
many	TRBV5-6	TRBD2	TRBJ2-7	TGTGCCAGCAGCTTACAAGAACTAGCGGGGGCCCCGAATTACTACGAGCAGTACTTC	CASSLQELAGAPNYYEQYF
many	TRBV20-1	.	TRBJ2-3	TGCAGTGCTAGAAGGGGGAGTAGAGATACGCAGTATTTT	CSARRGSRDTQYF
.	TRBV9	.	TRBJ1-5	TGTGCCAGCAGCGTAGCTCCGGATCAGCCCCAGCATTTT	CASSVAPDQPQHF
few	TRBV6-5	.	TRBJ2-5	TGTGCCAGCAGTACTAAGGAGGGTGTCGAGACCCAGTACTTC	CASSTKEGVETQYF
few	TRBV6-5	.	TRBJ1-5	TGTGCCAGCAGTTACTCGGTTAGCAATCAGCCCCAGCATTTT	CASSYSVSNQPQHF
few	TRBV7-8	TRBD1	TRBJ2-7	TGTGCCAGCAGCTTAGGGGACAGATCGTACTTC	CASSLGDRSYF
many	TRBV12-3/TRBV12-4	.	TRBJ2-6	TGTGCCAGCCACCAGCGGAACTCTGGGGCCAACGTCCTGACTTTC	CASHQRNSGANVLTF
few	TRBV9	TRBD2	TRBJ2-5	TGTGCCAGCAGCGTAGTGGGAGGGTGGGAGACCCAGTACTTC	CASSVVGGWETQYF
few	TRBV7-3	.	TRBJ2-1	TGTGCCAGCAGCTCGACCGGGACCCACAATGAGCAGTTCTTC	CASSSTGTHNEQFF
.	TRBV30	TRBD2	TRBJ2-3	TGTGCCTGGAGCTCGGGACTAGCGGAACCCACAGATACGCAGTATTTT	CAWSSGLAEPTDTQYF
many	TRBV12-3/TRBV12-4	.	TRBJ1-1	TGTGCCAGCAGTTACCCTGGCAGAAAGGCTTTCTTT	CASSYPGRKAFF
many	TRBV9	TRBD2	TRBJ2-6	TGTGCCAGCAGCTATAAACTAGCGAACTCTGGGGCCAACGTCCTGACTTTC	CASSYKLANSGANVLTF
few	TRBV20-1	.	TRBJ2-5	TGCAGTGCCCGGGACATTCAAGAGACCCAGTACTTC	CSARDIQETQYF
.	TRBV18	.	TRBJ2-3	TGTGCCAGCTCACCGCCGGGGAGCACAGATACGCAGTATTTT	CASSPPGSTDTQYF
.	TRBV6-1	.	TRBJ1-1	TGTGCCAGCAGTGAGGAGGGCGGTTGGGCTTTCTTT	CASSEEGGWAFF
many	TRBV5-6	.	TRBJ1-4	TGTGCCAGCAGCTTGCAAGGGTCGGAAAAACTGTTTTTT	CASSLQGSEKLFF
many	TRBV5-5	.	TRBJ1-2	TGTGCCAGCAGCTTGGTCGGGGGCCGGCTATGGAGCTACACCTTC	CASSLVGGRLWSYTF
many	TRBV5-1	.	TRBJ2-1	TGCGCCAGCAGCTTGTTCCGGGTCCTCCGCAATGAGCAGTTCTTC	CASSLFRVLRNEQFF
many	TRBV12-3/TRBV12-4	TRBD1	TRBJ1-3	TGTGCCAGCAGTGCTAAACCGGGACAGGGGTTCGGAAACACCATATATTTT	CASSAKPGQGFGNTIYF